The clone carrying this T cell receptor beta chain was found many times. Antigen unknown. CDR1 and CDR2 from the germline V gene are SGHKS and YYEKEE (reference sequence). The CDR3 runs 14 residues. V was clipped by 5 bases and J by 6 bases, with 14 bases between them. These data belong to a study of neurological immune-mediated disorders. Specified time point: longitudinal time-point 3. Study results and caveats: While HTLV-1-associated myelopathy showed the greatest TCR clonal expansion, multiple sclerosis showed the least, falling below healthy controls.

Each TCR transcript was tagged with a 10-nucleotide random UMI during 5'RACE. Each CDR3 protein gets one entry after TCRdb re-called the 5' RACE reads with MiXCR. This table holds around 100,000 distinct CDR3 sequences, 11% found once. This chain joins TRBV5-5 and TRBJ2-2, with a possible D match to TRBD2 (6 bases). The sequencing sample was made of PBMCs. This sequence originates from a female donor with HTLV-1-associated myelopathy (HAM/TSP). In nucleotides, the CDR3 is TGTGCCAGCAGTAACTCCGGACTACCCGGGGAGCTGTTTTTT. Its translation: CASSNSGLPGELFF.